These 8 T cell receptor beta chains were sequenced from one sample in a study of blood T cell repertoires in COVID-19. Using immunoSEQ multiplex PCR, the repertoire was profiled, and TCRdb retains in-frame clones only, with some absent. The table lists approximately 130,000 clones, approximately 90% of them singletons. The sequenced material came from peripheral blood. These TCRs come from a human donor in a cohort sampled during active COVID-19.

This rearrangement joins TRBV3-1 (or the pseudogene TRBV3-2) to TRBJ2-2; TRBD2 might be the D (5 bases). The V gene's germline CDR1 is LGHDT and CDR2 YNNKEL (reference sequence). V lost 3 bases, J lost 1 base, and 15 bases lay in between. This CDR3 is 17 amino acids long. The CDR3 nucleotides read TGTGCCAGCAGCCAGGTGGGCGCTAGCCGGAACACCGGGGAGCTGTTTTTT. It yields the protein CASSQVGASRNTGELFF.

The rearrangement links TRBV6-5 to TRBJ1-6; D is unresolved. Per the germline V gene, CDR1 is MNHEY and CDR2 is SVGAGI. The ends were cut back, 4 bases at V and 9 bases at J, with 19 bases in the middle. This CDR3 comprises 16 residues. CDR3 loop: CASSFSRLQATSPLHF. For the CDR3, the DNA is TGTGCCAGCAGTTTTTCCCGTCTCCAGGCCACTTCACCCCTCCACTTT.

The V gene is TRBV3-1 (or the pseudogene TRBV3-2), the J gene TRBJ2-1; TRBD2 aligns across 9 bases. J was trimmed by 4 bases and V by 0 bases; bases with no gene match: 10. This CDR3 has 18 amino acids. Germline CDR1 and CDR2: LGHDT and YNNKEL (reference sequence). CDR3 DNA: TGTGCCAGCAGCCAAGATCTTCCCTTAGCGGGAGTGTACAATGAGCAGTTCTTC. It specifies CASSQDLPLAGVYNEQFF.

The chain recombines TRBV4-1 with TRBJ1-1, with no clear D. V was cut by 1 base and J by 5 bases, with 8 bases left in between. Germline loops: CDR1 MGHRA, CDR2 YSYEKL. The CDR3 is made up of 13 amino acids. The CDR3 sequence: CASSQARRTEAFF. Written as DNA, the CDR3 is TGCGCCAGCAGCCAAGCCAGGAGGACTGAAGCTTTCTTT.

This clone was recorded once. The chain joins TRBV5-6 to TRBJ2-7; 7 bases match TRBD2. This CDR3 has 18 residues. CDR1 and CDR2 from the germline V gene are SGHDT and YYEEEE. The V and J ends lost 0 bases and 2 bases, in that order; junction bases with no gene match: 14. The DNA for the CDR3 is TGTGCCAGCAGCTTGGCGTGGGGCTGGGAGCGGGGACCCTACGAGCAGTACTTC. Amino acids: CASSLAWGWERGPYEQYF.

Points on this clone: The same CDR3 arises from other DNA sequences in this sample as well. The chain couples TRBV4-1 to TRBJ2-7, with TRBD2 identical over 10 bases. This CDR3 has 15 residues. Trimming at V came to 1 base and at J to 1 base, leaving 1 base not matched to a gene. Germline CDR1 MGHRA, CDR2 YSYEKL. As DNA, the CDR3 is TGCGCCAGCAGCCAAGTACTAGCGGGGTCCTACGAGCAGTACTTC. This translates into CASSQVLAGSYEQYF.

This rearrangement joins TRBV19 to TRBJ1-4; a weak D match, TRBD1 (5 bases). The V end lost 4 bases, the J end lost 4 bases, and 19 bases lay between the germline ends. CDR3 length equals 17 residues. Per germline, CDR1 LNHDA and CDR2 SQIVND (reference sequence). The CDR3 nucleotides read TGTGCCAGTAGTACCCCCGAGGGACCGCGGGGTAATGAAAAACTGTTTTTT. Translated: CASSTPEGPRGNEKLFF.

The gene calls are TRBV24-1 and TRBJ2-3; D might be TRBD1 (5 bases). V lost 5 bases and J 1 base, leaving 9 bases between the germline ends. Germline V gene lookup returns CDR1 KGHDR and CDR2 SFDVKD. The CDR3 sequence is 14 residues long. The CDR3 sequence: CATSVGRGTDTQYF. The CDR3, as DNA: TGTGCCACCAGTGTCGGCAGGGGCACAGATACGCAGTATTTT.